This entry concerns a single T cell receptor beta chain. What it binds is not known. The data were obtained in a study of cytomegalovirus exposure and HLA in healthy donors. Findings and limits, study-wide: Solely CMV serostatus was available to characterize immune exposure. About 150 TCR beta chains were listed as cytomegalovirus-associated. In most subjects, TCR beta sequences reportedly gave accurate predictions of HLA-A and HLA-B alleles. The dataset shows that most TCR sequences were rare, while some public TCRs occurred in many donors.

In the PCR, 60 Vbeta and 13 Jbeta primers were used. Measured with immunoSEQ multiplex PCR; TCRdb has only the in-frame clones, and not every one. The table includes about 87,000 clones, around 70% detected once. The receptor's source is a man aged 25 to 45 in good health and CMV-seropositive. The sequenced sample was PBMCs.

CDR3 amino acids: CASSLFGTRQETQYF. The CDR3 DNA is TGTGCCAGCAGCTTATTTGGGACTAGGCAAGAGACCCAGTACTTC. The rearrangement joins TRBV11-1 to TRBJ2-5; 8 nucleotides line up with TRBD2. V shed 2 bases, J shed 2 bases, and the junction held 4 bases outside the gene matches. Germline-derived CDR1 and CDR2 are SGHAT and FQDESV (reference sequence). The CDR3 length is 15 residues.